The T cell receptor (beta chain) described here comes from a study of shared clonotypes between healthy human individuals. The count of this clone is one. What it binds is not known. The CDR3 extends over 14 amino acids. Germline CDR1 is MDHEN and CDR2 is SYDVKM. V was clipped by 7 bases and J by 4 bases, with 16 bases between them. Assay: immunoSEQ multiplex PCR; the TCRdb copy retains only in-frame clones and omits some. Of around 500,000 clones listed, 75% to 85% are singletons. Study-wide points: The small donor group covered limited genetic and exposure diversity.

The chain recombines TRBV28 with TRBJ1-2, with D maybe TRBD1 (5 bases). The sequenced material came from PBMCs. This sequence was found in a woman between 40 and 55 years old in good health. Some clones in this sample may be carry-over from other donors' samples. The CDR3 DNA sequence: TGTGCCAGCACCCCCGACAGTTTCGGCTATGGCTACACCTTC. Translation gives CASTPDSFGYGYTF.